These T cell receptor beta chains were read from a single sample in a study of cytomegalovirus exposure and HLA in healthy donors. Here immunoSEQ multiplex PCR was the method, and the copy in TCRdb shows in-frame clones only, minus some. The sample records around 100,000 clones, approximately 67% being singletons. Sequences were obtained from PBMCs. All receptors come from a man aged 18 to 29 in good health and CMV-seropositive. CDR3s leave out the opening cysteine and the closing phenylalanine or tryptophan. The order of the fields is J gene, V gene, CDR3 length, CDR3 protein.

TRBJ2-2	TRBV6-4	15	ANQTALRQGNTGELF
TRBJ2-6	TRBV5-1	12	ASNVGAGANVLT
TRBJ2-7	TRBV11-3	15	ASSLGGGSQQVYEQY
TRBJ2-1	TRBV11-2	14	ASSLRYASGVNEQF
TRBJ1-2	TRBV2	14	ASSLQGVSSNYGYT
TRBJ2-3	TRBV29-1	12	SVETGTGEGTQY
TRBJ2-7	TRBV7-9	10	ASSTIYYEQY
TRBJ1-4	TRBV13	12	ASSHGTPYEKLF
TRBJ2-3	TRBV11-2	11	ASSLAAGYTQY
TRBJ1-4	TRBV2	13	ASRDRGFLNEKLF
TRBJ1-4	TRBV2	13	ASSEKGGVGEKLF
TRBJ2-1	TRBV2	13	ASISGTGTYNEQF
TRBJ2-5	TRBV5-1	13	ASSLNTGGGETQY
TRBJ1-6	TRBV6-1	14	ASSERRRQGNSPLH
TRBJ2-7	TRBV6-5	12	ASSYLGPTYEQY
TRBJ1-1	TRBV27	11	ASSFNLRTEAF
TRBJ2-7	TRBV7-2	12	ASRGTGVLGEQY
TRBJ2-1	TRBV11-3	13	ASSPRDRGYNEQF
TRBJ1-1	TRBV5-6	11	ASSFGRGTEAF
TRBJ1-5	TRBV2	14	ASRPGRGYSNQPQH
TRBJ2-3	TRBV29-1	13	SASTGTGGIDTQY
TRBJ2-7	TRBV11-2	14	ASSLSPGRGSYEQY
TRBJ1-5	TRBV5-1	12	ASSPGQGVQPQH
TRBJ1-6	TRBV6-5	11	ASSPGHRAPLH
TRBJ1-2	TRBV2	12	ASSVRLRGDGYT
TRBJ2-3	TRBV29-1	10	SVRQGADTQY
TRBJ1-2	TRBV29-1	11	SALTWGDYGYT
TRBJ2-7	TRBV2	13	ASSPPPGGPYEQY
TRBJ2-3	TRBV5-4	14	ASTRAGTPYTDTQY
TRBJ2-7	TRBV6-5	13	ASSYSHEQDYEQY
TRBJ1-5	TRBV30	11	AWGQGGNQPQH
TRBJ2-5	TRBV9	13	ASSERPRDRETQY
TRBJ2-7	TRBV7-9	13	SSSLGTGGVNEQY
TRBJ2-6	TRBV19	14	ASSGQGGSGANVLT
TRBJ2-7	TRBV27	11	ASKFSGNYEQY
TRBJ2-7	TRBV6-6	13	ASGDLGQTSHEQY
TRBJ2-1	TRBV6-1	11	ARTSGGTGEQF
TRBJ2-5	TRBV7-9	13	ASSLLWDRGETQY
TRBJ2-3	TRBV5-4	14	AISSGGQISTDTQY
TRBJ1-1	TRBV19	11	ASTHGSGTEAF
TRBJ1-2	TRBV9	13	ASSVAGRVGYGYT
TRBJ2-6	TRBV30	19	AWSPGWARGLPLSGANVLT
TRBJ1-4	TRBV5-4	12	ASSRQGLNEKLF
TRBJ2-3	TRBV11-2	17	ASSLDPGTSGGARGTQY
TRBJ2-4	TRBV28	11	ASSQAVKNIQY
TRBJ1-1	TRBV18	12	ASSLSRGDTEAF
TRBJ2-7	TRBV2	12	ASSEEGGPYEQY
TRBJ1-5	TRBV28	13	ASSLGQGSNQPQH
TRBJ2-5	TRBV28	15	ASSSGKPDRVEETQY
TRBJ1-2	TRBV11-2	11	ASSGERGRGYT
TRBJ2-5	TRBV5-1	13	ASSSQGGQGVVQY
TRBJ1-6	TRBV30	11	AWSVAGNSPLH
TRBJ2-7	TRBV7-9	11	ASSPSSSYEQY